The 25 T cell receptor beta chains below all came from one sample that was sequenced in a study of CD8+ T cells in alopecia areata. Extracted RNA was reverse transcribed into cDNA, the sequencing template. The assay was immunoSEQ multiplex PCR, and TCRdb's table has in-frame clones only and misses some. The sample lists about 140,000 clones, roughly 46% occurring once. The input for sequencing was CD4+ T cells sorted from blood, taken at week 0. Source of these receptors: a human donor with alopecia areata.

This chain uses TRBV30 with TRBJ1-2; a possible D gene is TRBD1 (5 bases). This CDR3 spans 17 amino acids. V lost 2 bases to trimming and J lost 2 bases, with 21 bases between them. The germline V gene has CDR1 GTSNPN and CDR2 SVGIG (reference sequence). The CDR3 region is CAWSFGRGGRTNYGYTF. CDR3 DNA sequence: TGTGCCTGGAGTTTCGGCCGCGGGGGACGGACAAACTATGGCTACACCTTC.

The CDR3 region has the DNA TGTGCCAGTAGCGCCCTTACAGGGGGAGCGACCCAGTACTTC. Its translation is CASSALTGGATQYF. V usage is TRBV19 and J usage is TRBJ2-5; 8 bases map to TRBD1. Germline V gene lookup returns CDR1 LNHDA and CDR2 SQIVND (reference sequence). The CDR3 extends over 14 amino acids. J gave up 7 bases and V 6 bases, and 10 bases lay outside the gene matches.

The rearrangement joins TRBV29-1 to TRBJ1-2, with D hard to call. Germline V gene sequence: CDR1 SQVTM, CDR2 ANQGSEA. The CDR3 is 13 residues long. V lost 5 bases and J 0 bases, leaving 10 bases between the germline ends. The CDR3 region is CSVRQVANYGYTF. DNA of the CDR3: TGCAGCGTTCGTCAGGTAGCTAACTATGGCTACACCTTC.

The gene calls are TRBV28 and TRBJ2-6; 7 bases line up with TRBD1. This CDR3 spans 16 amino acids. Germline assignment: CDR1 MDHEN and CDR2 SYDVKM. V dropped 6 bases and J dropped 0; count of bases not matched to a gene: 5. This CDR3 is CASRGQQASGANVLTF. The CDR3 bases are TGTGCCAGCAGGGGACAGCAAGCCTCTGGGGCCAACGTCCTGACTTTC.

Written as DNA, the CDR3 is TGTGCCAGCAGCTCATATGGGGGGCTCACTGAAGCTTTCTTT. Translating it yields CASSSYGGLTEAFF. This chain uses TRBV7-2 with TRBJ1-1, with a weak D call TRBD1 (6 bases). Germline values: CDR1 SGHTA, CDR2 FQGNSA. This CDR3 comprises 14 residues. V was clipped by 4 bases and J by 4 bases, with 13 bases between them.

This sequence joins TRBV28 and TRBJ2-6, with 7 bases that match TRBD1. V was pared by 9 bases and J by 1 base, with 12 bases of the junction left unmatched. The CDR3 is 17 amino acids. Looked up from germline, CDR1 is MDHEN and CDR2 is SYDVKM. The CDR3: CASSLRRRGSGANVLTF. CDR3 nucleotides: TGTGCCAGTTCCCTTCGCCGCAGGGGGTCTGGGGCCAACGTCCTGACTTTC.

In this sample, this clone turned up a few times. The chain links TRBV14 to TRBJ2-7; the D is unclear. There are 11 residues in the CDR3. Germline V gene data show CDR1 as SGHDN and CDR2 as FVKESK. V lost 2 bases, J lost 5 bases, and 4 bases lay in between. The CDR3 nucleotides read TGTGCCAGCAGCCAACGCAACGAGCAGTACTTC. Translating it yields CASSQRNEQYF.

The J gene is TRBJ2-1, the V gene TRBV2; no definite D call. This CDR3 contains 14 residues. In germline, CDR1 is SNHLY, CDR2 FYNNEI. V lost 6 bases and J 6 bases, leaving 15 bases between the germline ends. CDR3 residues: CASRARSSPNEQFF. Written as DNA, the CDR3 is TGTGCCAGCAGGGCTAGATCTTCCCCCAATGAGCAGTTCTTC.

This chain connects TRBV5-1 to TRBJ2-1; D is possibly TRBD2 (6 bases). CDR1 and CDR2 (germline): SGHRS, YFSETQ. The CDR3 runs to 15 residues. Trimming took off 5 bases at V and 6 bases at J, with 18 bases between the two ends. This CDR3 reads CASRPAGLAGNEQFF. In DNA, the CDR3 is TGCGCCAGCAGGCCCGCGGGGCTAGCTGGCAATGAGCAGTTCTTC.

The J gene is TRBJ2-5, the V gene TRBV5-1; no reliable D call. Germline lookup yields CDR1 SGHRS and CDR2 YFSETQ. Trimming removed 1 base from V and 1 base from J, with 20 bases in between. The CDR3 length is 18 residues. The CDR3 loop is CASSLKANTPGSQETQYF. The CDR3 DNA is TGCGCCAGCAGCTTGAAGGCGAATACTCCGGGCTCCCAAGAGACCCAGTACTTC.

The gene calls are TRBV30 and TRBJ1-1; no clear D. This CDR3 region has 10 residues. V gave up 1 base and J gave up 7 bases, with 4 bases separating them. Germline CDR1 is GTSNPN and CDR2 is SVGIG (reference sequence). The CDR3 reads CAWSEDEAFF. The CDR3 DNA sequence: TGTGCCTGGAGTGAAGATGAAGCTTTCTTT.

The J gene is TRBJ2-3, the V gene TRBV5-6, with 9 positions matching TRBD1. V gave up 1 base and J gave up 2 bases; unmatched junction bases: 5. The CDR3 is made up of 16 amino acids. Germline loops: CDR1 SGHDT, CDR2 YYEEEE. Written as DNA, the CDR3 is TGTGCCAGCAGCTTGTTCGGGACAGGGACCACAGATACGCAGTATTTT. Protein: CASSLFGTGTTDTQYF. Variable domain in full (rest from reference TRBV5-6 and TRBJ2-3): DAGVTQSPTHLIKTRGQQVTLRCSPKSGHDTVSWYQQALGQGPQFIFQYYEEEERQRGNFPDRFSGHQFPNYSSELNVNALLLGDSALYLCASSLFGTGTTDTQYFGPGTRLTVL.

V is TRBV4-2 and J is TRBJ2-2, with 13 positions matching TRBD2. J gave up 7 bases and V 4 bases, and 6 bases lay outside the gene matches. Germline V gene sequence: CDR1 LGHNA, CDR2 YNFKEQ. CDR3 length: 16 residues. The CDR3, as DNA: TGTGCCAGCAGCCCGGGACTAGCGGGATGGGTCGGGGAGCTGTTTTTT. Protein: CASSPGLAGWVGELFF.

This rearrangement joins TRBV7-2 to TRBJ2-3; the match to TRBD1 covers 8 bases. Germline CDR1 is SGHTA and CDR2 is FQGNSA. With 6 bases clipped from V and 5 bases from J, the junction kept 10 bases outside the gene matches. The length of the CDR3 is 15 residues. The CDR3 region has the DNA TGTGCCAGCAGACACGGACAGGGCGTCAAAGATACGCAGTATTTT. Amino acids: CASRHGQGVKDTQYF.

The J gene is TRBJ2-2, the V gene TRBV4-1; tentative D call: TRBD1 (5 bases). V lost 0 bases, J lost 6 bases, and 8 bases lay in between. Germline V gene sequence: CDR1 MGHRA, CDR2 YSYEKL. The CDR3 runs 14 residues. Here the CDR3 reads CASSQDLRAGELFF. The CDR3 DNA sequence: TGCGCCAGCAGCCAAGACCTCAGGGCCGGGGAGCTGTTTTTT.

This clone has just a few counts. The genes are TRBV29-1 and TRBJ2-1; 7 bases match TRBD2. The junction had 12 bases not matched to a gene; V was cut back by 7 bases and J by 3 bases. Germline V gives CDR1 SQVTM, CDR2 ANQGSEA. CDR3 size: 15 residues. The CDR3 nucleotides are TGCAGCGCTACCCCGGGACTATCCGACTACAATGAGCAGTTCTTC. Encoded protein: CSATPGLSDYNEQFF.

This chain uses TRBV6-6 with TRBJ2-5; maybe TRBD1 (6 bases). Germline V gives CDR1 MNHNY, CDR2 SVGAGI (reference sequence). The CDR3 runs 15 residues. The ends were cut back, 6 bases at V and 5 bases at J, with 19 bases in the middle. Here the CDR3 reads CASSNSIQGWETQYF. In DNA, the CDR3 is TGTGCCAGCAGCAACTCAATACAGGGATGGGAGACCCAGTACTTC.

This sequence joins TRBV7-2 and TRBJ2-2; 8 bases agree with TRBD1. The CDR3 has 16 amino acids. V trimming: 10 bases; J trimming: 4 bases; junction bases outside the gene matches: 14. Germline lookup yields CDR1 SGHTA and CDR2 FQGNSA. CDR3 coding DNA: TGTGCCACACCGAAAACACAGGGGGTTGGCACCGGGGAGCTGTTTTTT. Translating gives CATPKTQGVGTGELFF.

The chain couples TRBV30 to TRBJ2-3, with 11 bases aligning to TRBD2. The V gene's germline CDR1 is GTSNPN and CDR2 SVGIG (reference sequence). The ends lost 2 bases at V and 4 bases at J; junction bases unmatched: 5. The CDR3 loop spans 15 amino acids. The CDR3 protein is CAWSIPSGRSDTQYF. DNA of the CDR3: TGTGCCTGGAGTATCCCTAGCGGGAGGTCAGATACGCAGTATTTT.

The chain couples TRBV28 to TRBJ2-7; D not certain. The CDR3 contains 11 residues. Per germline, CDR1 MDHEN and CDR2 SYDVKM. V lost 2 bases and J 5 bases, leaving 4 bases between the germline ends. CDR3 in DNA: TGTGCCAGCAGTTTAGAAGACGAGCAGTACTTC. Protein sequence: CASSLEDEQYF.

V usage is TRBV7-9 and J usage is TRBJ1-1, with D uncertain. Looked up from germline, CDR1 is SEHNR and CDR2 is FQNEAQ (reference sequence). V shed 5 bases and J shed 0 bases, with 13 bases lying between them. There are 15 residues in the CDR3. DNA for the CDR3: TGTGCCAGCAGCACAGAAGGGAGTATGAACACTGAAGCTTTCTTT. It codes for CASSTEGSMNTEAFF.

This chain links TRBV19 with TRBJ2-1; D is perhaps TRBD2 (6 bases). V was pared by 9 bases and J by 8 bases, with 17 bases between. Germline values: CDR1 LNHDA, CDR2 SQIVND (reference sequence). The CDR3 loop spans 13 amino acids. CDR3 amino acids: CASRPGSWDEQFF. The CDR3 DNA follows: TGTGCCAGCAGACCCGGGAGTTGGGATGAGCAGTTCTTC.

DNA of the CDR3: TGTGCCAGCTCACCTAATCACTCGGGGAGTACGCAGTATTTT. Translation gives CASSPNHSGSTQYF. The J gene is TRBJ2-3, the V gene TRBV18; D may be TRBD2 (5 bases). The CDR3 loop spans 14 amino acids. Germline loops: CDR1 KGHSH, CDR2 LQKENI. V dropped 3 bases and J dropped 8 bases, with 15 bases sitting between them.

V is TRBV19 and J is TRBJ2-1; TRBD2 matches 11 bases. Germline lookup yields CDR1 LNHDA and CDR2 SQIVND (reference sequence). V dropped 4 bases and J dropped 6; count of bases not matched to a gene: 5. This CDR3 is built from 15 residues. Written as DNA, the CDR3 is TGTGCCAGTAGTACCACTAGCGGGAGTTCCAATGAGCAGTTCTTC. This encodes CASSTTSGSSNEQFF.

This clone was counted only a few times. The chain is built from TRBV29-1 and TRBJ1-2; 8 nucleotides line up with TRBD1. The CDR3 consists of 14 residues. Unmatched junction bases numbered 6, after V lost 0 bases and J lost 6 bases. Germline values: CDR1 SQVTM, CDR2 ANQGSEA. This CDR3 reads CSVEEGRGPDGYTF. In nucleotides, the CDR3 is TGCAGCGTTGAAGAAGGCAGGGGGCCAGATGGCTACACCTTC.